This TCR beta chain was identified in a study of shared clonotypes between healthy human individuals. The data were produced by immunoSEQ multiplex PCR, yet TCRdb's version contains in-frame clones alone and is incomplete. The sample contains over 850,000 clones, more than 75% of which appear only once. The sequence was collected from a man younger than 35 in good health. Some clones in this sample may be carry-over from other donors' samples. The material sequenced was memory CD4+ T cells from PBMCs. The subset was: CD45RA-negative fraction.

The CDR3 sequence is CAISARTGLTSTDTQYF. In nucleotides, the CDR3 is TGTGCCATCAGTGCTAGGACAGGGCTAACTAGCACAGATACGCAGTATTTT. The chain uses TRBV10-3 and TRBJ2-3; 8 bases line up with TRBD1. Germline V gene data show CDR1 as ENHRY and CDR2 as SYGVKD. This CDR3 has 17 residues. With 4 bases clipped from V and 0 bases from J, the junction kept 9 bases outside the gene matches.